This is a list of T cell receptor beta chains from one sample in a study of blood T cell repertoires in COVID-19. Profiling relied on immunoSEQ multiplex PCR, and the TCRdb table lists in-frame clones only, not all of them. The profile covers some 250,000 clones, with 81% appearing a single time and roughly 7.9% taken by the ten largest. The sequenced sample consisted of peripheral blood. The receptors shown here come from an elderly woman with acute or convalescent COVID-19. Both conserved end residues are part of each CDR3. The D gene is left open where the match is weak. Clone size appears in some rows only: once, few, many, or a class for an expanded clone.

len,abundance,v_gene,d_gene,j_gene,CDR3aa,CDR3nt
13,-,TRBV7-3,-,TRBJ1-6,CASSLDSNSPLHF,TGTGCCAGCAGCTTAGACAGTAATTCACCCCTCCACTTT
13,-,TRBV12-3/TRBV12-4,-,TRBJ1-1,CASSDRMNTEAFF,TGTGCCAGCAGTGACAGAATGAACACTGAAGCTTTCTTT
16,-,TRBV28,-,TRBJ2-6,CASSLWQGPGANVLTF,TGTGCCAGCAGTTTATGGCAGGGCCCTGGGGCCAACGTCCTGACTTTC
17,-,TRBV11-2,-,TRBJ1-1,CASSLVGRRAMNTEAFF,TGTGCCAGCAGCTTAGTCGGCAGGAGGGCTATGAACACTGAAGCTTTCTTT
17,-,TRBV6-2/TRBV6-3,TRBD2,TRBJ2-5,CASSSRTSGGAPKAQYF,TGTGCCAGCAGTTCTAGGACTAGCGGGGGAGCCCCCAAGGCCCAGTACTTC
12,-,TRBV14,-,TRBJ1-4,CASSQSGEKLFF,TGTGCCAGCAGCCAGAGCGGGGAAAAACTGTTTTTT
16,-,TRBV5-1,-,TRBJ2-2,CASSSGTGLGTGELFF,TGCGCCAGCAGCTCGGGGACTGGATTAGGCACCGGGGAGCTGTTTTTT
15,-,TRBV1,-,TRBJ2-5,CTSSQLGGSQETQYF,TGCACCAGCAGCCAACTCGGGGGGTCACAAGAGACCCAGTACTTC
15,-,TRBV14,-,TRBJ1-6,CASSQYRVENSPLHF,TGTGCCAGCAGCCAATACAGGGTTGAGAATTCACCCCTCCACTTT
14,-,TRBV4-2,-,TRBJ1-4,CASSQGQSNEKLFF,TGTGCCAGCAGCCAAGGACAGTCTAATGAAAAACTGTTTTTT
11,-,TRBV19,-,TRBJ2-3,CASSHTDTQYF,TGTGCCAGTAGTCATACAGATACGCAGTATTTT
13,few,TRBV3-1/TRBV3-2,TRBD1,TRBJ1-2,CASSPQGVWGYTF,TGTGCCAGCAGCCCACAGGGGGTTTGGGGCTACACCTTC
21,-,TRBV19,TRBD1,TRBJ2-7,CASSFFKTGQGVTNISYEQYF,TGTGCCAGTAGTTTTTTCAAAACGGGACAGGGGGTAACTAATATCTCCTACGAGCAGTACTTC
14,-,TRBV6-5,TRBD1,TRBJ1-5,CASSYRTGDQPQHF,TGTGCCAGCAGTTACCGAACAGGGGATCAGCCCCAGCATTTT
15,-,TRBV7-8,TRBD1,TRBJ2-5,CASSRRQGRQETQYF,TGTGCCAGCAGCAGGCGACAGGGACGGCAAGAGACCCAGTACTTC
13,-,TRBV7-9,TRBD1,TRBJ1-1,CASSSPGQDYAFF,TGTGCCAGCAGCTCCCCGGGACAGGATTATGCTTTCTTT
14,-,TRBV5-1,-,TRBJ2-2,CASRVQEPTGELFF,TGCGCCAGCAGAGTTCAGGAACCCACCGGGGAGCTGTTTTTT